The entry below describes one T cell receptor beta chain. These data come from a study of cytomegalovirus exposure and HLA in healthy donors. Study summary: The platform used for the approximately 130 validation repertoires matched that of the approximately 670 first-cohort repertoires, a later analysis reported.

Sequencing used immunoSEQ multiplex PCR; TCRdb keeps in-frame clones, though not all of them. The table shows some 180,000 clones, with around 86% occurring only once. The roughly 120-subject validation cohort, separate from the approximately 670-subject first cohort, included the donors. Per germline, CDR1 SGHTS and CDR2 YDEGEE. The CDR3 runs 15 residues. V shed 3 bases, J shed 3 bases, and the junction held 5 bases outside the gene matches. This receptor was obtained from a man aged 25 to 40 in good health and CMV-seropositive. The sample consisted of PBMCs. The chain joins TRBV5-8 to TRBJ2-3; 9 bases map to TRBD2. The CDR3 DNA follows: TGTGCCAGCAGCTATAGCGGGAGCGGGACAGATACGCAGTATTTT. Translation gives CASSYSGSGTDTQYF.